This T cell receptor beta chain is drawn from a study of T cells after yellow fever vaccination. The germline gives CDR1 SGHAT, CDR2 FQNNGV. The CDR3 length is 19 residues. Trimming pared 4 bases from V and 0 bases from J, leaving 19 bases between. TCRdb fed the 5' RACE reads into MiXCR, producing one record per CDR3 protein. The table has just over 300,000 distinct CDR3 sequences, roughly 4% seen once. There are a few counts of this clonotype. The starting material was PBMCs, obtained on the day of the yellow fever booster vaccination. This sequence was found in a man aged 18 to 29 who received the YFV17D yellow fever vaccine. The rearrangement joins TRBV11-2 to TRBJ2-6; tentatively, D is TRBD2 (6 bases). CDR3 residues: CASSSPRVIGGSGANVLTF. The CDR3 nucleotides read TGTGCCAGCAGCTCGCCTAGGGTAATCGGGGGCTCTGGGGCCAACGTCCTGACTTTC.